This TCR beta chain originates from a study of identical twins (dated by TCRdb to the mid-2010s). Regarding the complete study: To test whether fetal clonotypes persist, this study deep-sequenced TCR alpha and beta repertoires from monozygotic twins, from unrelated adults of various ages, and from cord blood. To rule out contamination, the twin experiments were replicated at different times with different library preparation protocols.

To note about this clonotype: The antigen this receptor binds is unknown. Base qualities are not provided; no much larger clone lies one nucleotide away.

Study-level results and caveats: Because the same donors could not be followed over many years, the conclusions relied on cross-sectional statistical analysis. Zero-insertion analyses could be partly confounded by invariant T cells such as MAIT and iNKT, although diverse VJ usage argued against such confounding for most clonotypes. A weaker excess of twin sharing was found in beta out-of-frame sequences because the signal-to-noise ratio was lowered by fewer shared sequences. Fewer insertions were carried by abundant cord blood beta clonotypes; a weaker similar trend was observed in young adult naive repertoires, while no such trend was observed in memory repertoires. Out-of-frame TCR alpha sharing in monozygotic twins was systematically underestimated by recombination models, whereas sharing between unrelated individuals was in agreement with the recombination models. Compared with coincidental sharing between unrelated individuals, an excess of low generation-probability sequences was observed among out-of-frame TCR alpha sequences shared between twins.

All donors were healthy Caucasians. The twin cohort consisted of three pairs of female monozygotic twins, all aged about 18 to 29 years. Positive isolation kits from Invitrogen were used to isolate CD4+ and CD8+ T cell populations. Preparation of the library involved 5' RACE. Sequencing was carried out with an Illumina HiSeq 2000. Template switching introduced a universal primer binding site; the final cDNA contained a unique molecular identifier, enabling accurate counting of TCR cDNA molecules. First-strand cDNA for TCR alpha and beta chains was synthesized from specific primers in the conserved constant-segment region. To control for contamination, each cDNA library was double barcoded with a SMART-Mk sample barcode plus Illumina barcodes. TruSeq adapter sequences, together with Illumina sample barcodes, were added in two successive PCR steps. TCR alpha and beta cDNA libraries were sequenced on the Illumina HiSeq platform with custom primers. The authors processed their data as follows. Unique molecular identifiers were extracted from raw reads with MiGEC, and CDR3 positions were determined with MiXCR. For each individual, recombination models were inferred using an EM algorithm with the repgenHMM and IGoR tools. Shared clonotype analysis was performed with the tcR package in R, normalizing sharing by the product of cloneset sizes. To study raw recombination free of thymic and clonal selection effects, out-of-frame nonproductive sequences were analyzed. TCRdb trimmed the raw reads at Q25, called clones with MiXCR and kept productive beta chains. Rows with one shared CDR3 protein collapse into an entry with the most common genes and DNA. The authors' filters were not applied to this entry. In this sample the table shows fewer than 500,000 distinct CDR3 sequences, 14% of which occur a single time. Of the sample, around 0.98% falls within the top ten clones.

These same data were also listed under a study on yellow fever vaccine responses in identical twins. The second study's authors report: The T cell response to vaccination in identical twins was reported by the authors to appear partly convergent and partly personalized. In the study, vaccine-responding T cell clones were precisely tracked in identical twins.

The TCR was taken from a woman aged 18-30 years in good health. Sequencing input: CD4+ T cells sorted from blood.

The nucleotides read TGTGCCAGCAGCTTACCCCAAAATGAAAAACTGTTTTTT. It codes for CASSLPQNEKLFF. The sequence links TRBV7-2 to TRBJ1-4, with no reliable assignment of the D segment. Reading the germline V gene gives CDR1 SGHTA and CDR2 FQGNSA. V loses 2 bases of germline sequence and J loses 5 bases, and the interval between the two ends is 6 bases. CDR3 length: 13 amino acids, cysteine to phenylalanine. Kept here is only the CDR3 DNA, which spans 39 bases and is read in frame from base 1.